This T cell receptor beta chain was recorded in a study of T-cell memory formation after mild COVID-19. Overall study: Across donors, TCR clusters were largely donor specific. Study conclusions and caveats: Clones from the second wave (peaking day 37) had unconfirmed SARS-CoV-2 specificity. Cross-reactive memory appears to have joined, as suggested by some responding clones showing up in pre-infection memory.

This clonotype was recorded a few times. Its antigen is as yet unknown. V was pared by 6 bases and J by 0 bases, with 10 bases of the junction left unmatched. The CDR3 contains 16 residues. Looked up from germline, CDR1 is MNHEY and CDR2 is SVGAGI. cDNA libraries for TCR alpha and TCR beta, carrying sample barcodes and UMIs, came from 5'RACE with constant-segment primers. TCRdb used MiXCR to reprocess the 5' RACE reads, holding one entry per CDR3 protein. This table has about 470,000 distinct CDR3 sequences, roughly 18% appearing once. The origin of this receptor is an adult woman who had mild COVID-19 (a few samples of this study predate the infection). Cell type and time point are not known. The V and J genes are TRBV6-5 and TRBJ1-1; TRBD1 aligns across 7 bases. Material for sequencing was PBMCs or a T cell subset sorted from them (not recorded which). Here the CDR3 reads CASSTGEKAMNTEAFF. In DNA form, the CDR3 reads TGTGCCAGCAGCACAGGGGAGAAAGCAATGAACACTGAAGCTTTCTTT.